This TCR beta chain appears in the sequencing data of a study of identifying expanded T cells in peripheral blood. Some clones are missing from TCRdb's copy, which holds only in-frame ones; the method was immunoSEQ multiplex PCR. The table includes 45,000 to 65,000 clones, approximately 86% detected once. V dropped 5 bases and J dropped 6 bases, with 12 bases sitting between them. The CDR3 loop spans 12 amino acids. From germline, CDR1 is GTSNPN and CDR2 SVGIG (reference sequence). Sequenced: blood. The source is a person aged 18-69 years in good health. The chain is built from TRBV30 and TRBJ2-3; D is ambiguous. For the CDR3, the DNA is TGTGCCTGGGGTATCTCTCGCGATACGCAGTATTTT. It specifies CAWGISRDTQYF.